This TCR beta chain came from a study of CXCR3-negative and CXCR3-positive naive CD8 T cells. Findings and limits, study-wide: Both naive subsets had comparably high diversity; memory CD8+ cells much lower. Naive cells that were CXCR3-negative or CXCR3-positive used TRBV-TRBJ genes alike, while memory cells diverged. The study found more hydrophobic TRB CDR3s in CXCR3-positive naive cells than in CXCR3-negative naive cells.

About this clonotype: Its antigen is not identified.

The germline V gene has CDR1 DFQATT and CDR2 SNEGSKA (reference sequence). The CDR3 runs to 15 residues. All TRB cDNA libraries came from 5' RACE performed with UMI labels. TCRdb derives one entry per CDR3 protein from the 5' RACE reads, leaving out DNA. The specimen's table records some 130,000 distinct CDR3 sequences. This chain uses TRBV20-1 with TRBJ2-7; the D gene TCRdb calls, TRBD2, cannot be checked with no DNA. Specimen: naive CXCR3- CD8+ T cells from blood. The subset: CD45RO-CCR7+CD27+CD95- naive CD8+ T cells lacking CXCR3 (TNR3-). This clonotype was sampled from a human donor in good health. Some clones in this sample may be carry-over from other donors' samples. The CDR3 protein is CSAKMGLAGSYEQYF.